Following are 4 T cell receptor beta chains from one sample sequenced in a study of blood T cells in healthy people across ages. Next came a second PCR, run for roughly 7 to 12 cycles, which used a sample-barcoded 5' primer along with a J-beta primer mix. Each CDR3 protein is one row after TCRdb ran MiXCR on the 5' RACE reads. The sample gives 1.5 million to 2 million distinct CDR3 sequences, roughly 52% of which show up once; 2% to 2.5% is in the top ten. Sequenced material: blood. The receptors here all came from a woman in her 40s in good health.

This clonotype was counted many times. The chain is built from TRBV7-2 and TRBJ2-7; the D is unclear. This CDR3 region has 13 residues. Germline CDR1 is SGHTA and CDR2 is FQGNSA. Trimming took 1 base from V and 2 from J, leaving 6 bases between them. This CDR3 is CASSLGSPYEQYF. Here the CDR3 DNA reads TGTGCCAGCAGCTTAGGCAGCCCCTACGAGCAGTACTTC.

In the case of this clonotype: Its ends do not fully match the called genes, so a read error is possible. This chain connects TRBV7-2 to TRBJ2-3; D is undetermined. In germline, CDR1 is SGHTA, CDR2 FQGNSA. CDR3 length equals 15 residues. CDR3 DNA: TGTGCCAGCAGCGAAAGGGCCGGAAGCATAGATACGCAGTATTTT. This gives the protein CASSERAGSIDTQYF.

The genes are TRBV27 and TRBJ2-6; D possibly corresponds to TRBD1 (5 bases). CDR3 length: 15 amino acids. Germline CDR1 reads MNHEY; CDR2 reads SMNVEV (reference sequence). The germline V and J ends were trimmed by 5 bases and 2 bases, with 10 bases remaining between them. CDR3 DNA: TGTGCCAGCAGTCCAGGGATCCCTGGGGCCAACGTCCTGACTTTC. Protein product: CASSPGIPGANVLTF. The full variable domain, its missing parts supplied by reference TRBV27 and TRBJ2-6, is EAQVTQNPRYLITVTGKKLTVTCSQNMNHEYMSWYRQDPGLGLRQIYYSMNVEVTDKGDVPEGYKVSRKEKRNFPLILESPSPNQTSLYFCASSPGIPGANVLTFGAGSRLTVL.

The chain combines TRBV4-3 with TRBJ2-3; a possible D gene is TRBD1 (8 bases). Germline loops: CDR1 LGHNA, CDR2 YSLEER. The CDR3 loop spans 19 amino acids. Trimming removed 1 base at V and 3 bases at J, with 23 bases between. The CDR3 bases are TGCGCCAGCAGCCAAGGATTTACAGGGGGGGCGAGGGGAACAGATACGCAGTATTTT. This sequence encodes CASSQGFTGGARGTDTQYF.